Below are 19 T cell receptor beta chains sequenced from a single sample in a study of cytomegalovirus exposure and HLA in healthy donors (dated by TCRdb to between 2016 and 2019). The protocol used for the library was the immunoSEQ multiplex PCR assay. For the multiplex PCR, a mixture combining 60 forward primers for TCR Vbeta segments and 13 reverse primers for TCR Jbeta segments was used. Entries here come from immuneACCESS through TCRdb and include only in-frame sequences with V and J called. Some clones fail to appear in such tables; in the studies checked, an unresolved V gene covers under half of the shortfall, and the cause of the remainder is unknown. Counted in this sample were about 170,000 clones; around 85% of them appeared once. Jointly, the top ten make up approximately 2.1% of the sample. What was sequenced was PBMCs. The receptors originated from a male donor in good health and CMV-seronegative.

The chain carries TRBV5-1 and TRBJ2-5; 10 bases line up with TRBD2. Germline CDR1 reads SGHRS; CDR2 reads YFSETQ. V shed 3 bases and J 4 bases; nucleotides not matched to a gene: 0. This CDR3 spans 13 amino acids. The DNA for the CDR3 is TGCGCCAGCAGCTGGACTAGCGGAGAGACCCAGTACTTC. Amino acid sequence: CASSWTSGETQYF.

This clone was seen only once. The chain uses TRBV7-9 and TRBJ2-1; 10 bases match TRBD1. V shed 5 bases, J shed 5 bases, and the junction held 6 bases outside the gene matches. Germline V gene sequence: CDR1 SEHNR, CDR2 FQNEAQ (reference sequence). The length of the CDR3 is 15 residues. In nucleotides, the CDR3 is TGTGCCAGCAGCCACGACAGGGGGCGCAACAATGAGCAGTTCTTC. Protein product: CASSHDRGRNNEQFF. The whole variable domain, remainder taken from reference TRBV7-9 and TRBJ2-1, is DTGVSQNPRHKITKRGQNVTFRCDPISEHNRLYWYRQTLGQGPEFLTYFQNEAQLEKSRLLSDRFSAERPKGSFSTLEIQRTEQGDSAMYLCASSHDRGRNNEQFFGPGTRLTVL.

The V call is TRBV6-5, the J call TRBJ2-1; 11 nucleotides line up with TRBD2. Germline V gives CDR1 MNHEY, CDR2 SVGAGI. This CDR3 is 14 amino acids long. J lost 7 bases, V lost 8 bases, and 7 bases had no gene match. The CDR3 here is CASAMTSGVNEQFF. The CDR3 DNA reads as TGTGCCAGCGCGATGACTAGCGGGGTTAATGAGCAGTTCTTC.

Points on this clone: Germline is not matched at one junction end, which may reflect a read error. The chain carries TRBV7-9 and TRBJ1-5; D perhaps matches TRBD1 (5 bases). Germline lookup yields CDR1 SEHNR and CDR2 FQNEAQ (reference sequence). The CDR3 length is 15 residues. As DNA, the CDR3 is TGTTCCAGCAGCCCTGGGAGGGGTGGCAATCAGCCCCAGCATTTT. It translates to CSSSPGRGGNQPQHF.

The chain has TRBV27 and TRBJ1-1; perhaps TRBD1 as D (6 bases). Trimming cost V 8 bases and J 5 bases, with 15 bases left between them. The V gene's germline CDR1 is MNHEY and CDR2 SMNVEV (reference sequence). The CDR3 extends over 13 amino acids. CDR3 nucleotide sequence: TGTGCCAGCGGGGGCTCAAGGGGAACTGAAGCTTTCTTT. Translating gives CASGGSRGTEAFF.

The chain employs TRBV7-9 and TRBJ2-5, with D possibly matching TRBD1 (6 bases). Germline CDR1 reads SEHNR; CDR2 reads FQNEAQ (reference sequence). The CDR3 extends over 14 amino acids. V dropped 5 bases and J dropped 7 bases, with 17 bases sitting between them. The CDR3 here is CASSPVPRGGTQYF. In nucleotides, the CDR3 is TGTGCCAGCAGCCCCGTACCCCGAGGGGGGACCCAGTACTTC.

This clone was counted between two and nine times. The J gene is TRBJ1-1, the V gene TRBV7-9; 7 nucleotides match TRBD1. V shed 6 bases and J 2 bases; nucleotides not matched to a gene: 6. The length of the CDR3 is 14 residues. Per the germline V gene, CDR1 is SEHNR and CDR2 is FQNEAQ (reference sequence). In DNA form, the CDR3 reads TGTGCCAGCAGTCGGACAGGACGAAACACTGAAGCTTTCTTT. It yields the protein CASSRTGRNTEAFF.

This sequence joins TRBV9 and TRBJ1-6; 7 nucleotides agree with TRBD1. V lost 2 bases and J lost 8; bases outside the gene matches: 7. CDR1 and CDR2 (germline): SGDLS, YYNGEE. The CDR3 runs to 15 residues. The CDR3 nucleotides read TGTGCCAGCAGCGTCCAAGGGACAGCTGATTCACCCCTCCACTTT. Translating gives CASSVQGTADSPLHF.

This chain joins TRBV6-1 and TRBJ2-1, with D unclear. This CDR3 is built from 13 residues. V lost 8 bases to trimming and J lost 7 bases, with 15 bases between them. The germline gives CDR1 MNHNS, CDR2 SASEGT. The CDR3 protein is CASEIINGNEQFF. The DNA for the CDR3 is TGTGCCAGCGAAATTATAAACGGGAATGAGCAGTTCTTC.

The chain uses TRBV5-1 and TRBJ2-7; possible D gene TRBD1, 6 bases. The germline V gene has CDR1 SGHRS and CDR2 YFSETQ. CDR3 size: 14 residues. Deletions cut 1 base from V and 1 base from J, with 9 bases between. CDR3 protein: CASSLLGGSYEQYF. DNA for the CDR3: TGCGCCAGCAGCTTGCTAGGGGGTTCCTACGAGCAGTACTTC.

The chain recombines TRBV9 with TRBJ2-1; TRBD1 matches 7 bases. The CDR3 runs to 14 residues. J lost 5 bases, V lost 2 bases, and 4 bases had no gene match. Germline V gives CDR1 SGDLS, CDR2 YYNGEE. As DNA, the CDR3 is TGTGCCAGCAGCGTTTGGCAGGGGGACAATGAGCAGTTCTTC. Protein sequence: CASSVWQGDNEQFF.

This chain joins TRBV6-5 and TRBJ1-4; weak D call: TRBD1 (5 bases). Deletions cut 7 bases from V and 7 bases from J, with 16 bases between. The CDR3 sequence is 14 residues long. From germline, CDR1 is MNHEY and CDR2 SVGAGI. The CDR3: CASNNRGSGEKLFF. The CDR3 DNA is TGTGCCAGCAATAATCGGGGGAGCGGTGAAAAACTGTTTTTT.

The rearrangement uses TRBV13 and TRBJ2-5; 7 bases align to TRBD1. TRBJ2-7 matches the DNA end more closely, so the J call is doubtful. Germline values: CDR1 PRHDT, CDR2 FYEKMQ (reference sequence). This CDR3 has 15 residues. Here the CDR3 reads CASSTLTGPSYEQYF. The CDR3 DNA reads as TGTGCCAGCAGCACCCTGACAGGGCCCTCCTACGAGCAGTACTTC.

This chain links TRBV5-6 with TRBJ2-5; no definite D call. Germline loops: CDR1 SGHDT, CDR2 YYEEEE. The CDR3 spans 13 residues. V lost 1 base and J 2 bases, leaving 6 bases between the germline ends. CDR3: CASSLTLQETQYF. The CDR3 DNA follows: TGTGCCAGCAGCTTGACTTTACAAGAGACCCAGTACTTC.

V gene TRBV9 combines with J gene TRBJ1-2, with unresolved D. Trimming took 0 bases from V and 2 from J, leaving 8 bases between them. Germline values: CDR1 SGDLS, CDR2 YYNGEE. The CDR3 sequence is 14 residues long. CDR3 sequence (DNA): TGTGCCAGCAGCGTAGGTGGCGGAAACTATGGCTACACCTTC. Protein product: CASSVGGGNYGYTF.

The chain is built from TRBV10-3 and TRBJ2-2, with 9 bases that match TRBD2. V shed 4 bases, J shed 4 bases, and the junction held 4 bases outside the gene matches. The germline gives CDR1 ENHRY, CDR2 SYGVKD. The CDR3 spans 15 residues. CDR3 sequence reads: CAISGLAGPTGELFF. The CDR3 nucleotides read TGTGCCATCAGTGGTCTAGCGGGGCCCACCGGGGAGCTGTTTTTT.

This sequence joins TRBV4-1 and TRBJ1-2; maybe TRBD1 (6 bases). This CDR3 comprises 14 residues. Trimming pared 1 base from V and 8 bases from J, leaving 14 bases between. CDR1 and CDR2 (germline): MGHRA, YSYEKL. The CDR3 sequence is CASSQANRVSGYTF. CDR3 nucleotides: TGCGCCAGCAGCCAAGCTAACAGGGTGAGCGGCTACACCTTC.

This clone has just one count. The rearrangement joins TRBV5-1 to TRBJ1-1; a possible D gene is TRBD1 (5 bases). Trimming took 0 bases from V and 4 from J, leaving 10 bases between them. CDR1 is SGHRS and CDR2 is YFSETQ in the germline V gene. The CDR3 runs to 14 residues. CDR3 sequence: CASSLAKGPTEAFF. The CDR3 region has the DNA TGCGCCAGCAGCTTGGCCAAGGGGCCCACTGAAGCTTTCTTT.

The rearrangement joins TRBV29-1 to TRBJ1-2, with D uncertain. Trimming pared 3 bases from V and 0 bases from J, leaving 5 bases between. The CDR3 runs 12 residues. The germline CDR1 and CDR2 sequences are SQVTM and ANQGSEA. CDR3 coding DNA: TGCAGCGTTGAGAGGACTAACTATGGCTACACCTTC. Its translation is CSVERTNYGYTF.